Listed below are T cell receptor beta chains from one sample, sequenced in a study of blood T cell repertoires in COVID-19. Here immunoSEQ multiplex PCR was the method, and the copy in TCRdb shows in-frame clones only, minus some. The sample contains hundreds of thousands of clones, about 91% of which appear only once. The sample was peripheral blood. All receptors derive from a woman in her sixties with acute or convalescent COVID-19. The CDR3 runs from the conserved cysteine through the conserved F or W. The D gene is left open where the match is weak. Some rows have no size entry. The others give once, few or many, or a class for an expanded clone.

length	size	V	J	D	DNA	CDR3
15	NA	TRBV7-2	TRBJ2-5	TRBD2	TGTGCCAGCAGCTCTAGCGGGGGCCCCCAAGAGACCCAGTACTTC	CASSSSGGPQETQYF
12	NA	TRBV25-1	TRBJ1-2	NA	TGTGCCAGCAGTGAATCGCGTGATGGCTACACCTTC	CASSESRDGYTF
14	NA	TRBV18	TRBJ1-5	NA	TGTGCCAGCTCAAGCGGGGCTGGCAATCAGCCCCAGCATTTT	CASSSGAGNQPQHF
14	NA	TRBV7-2	TRBJ1-1	NA	TGTGCCAGCAGCAAGGAAGAGCGGAACACTAAAGCTTTCTTT	CASSKEERNTKAFF
13	NA	TRBV4-2	TRBJ2-7	TRBD2	TGTGCCAGCAGCCAAGAACTAGCGGGCGAGCAGTACTTC	CASSQELAGEQYF
10	NA	TRBV20-1	TRBJ2-1	NA	TGCAGCTTACCTATTAATGAGCAGTTCTTC	CSLPINEQFF
15	NA	TRBV27	TRBJ1-4	NA	TGTGCCAGCAGTTTATACCGGGGATTTGGGGAAAAACTGTTTTTT	CASSLYRGFGEKLFF
11	NA	TRBV2	TRBJ2-3	NA	TGTGCCAGCAGTGAACAACAATCCCAGTATTTT	CASSEQQSQYF
15	NA	TRBV7-8	TRBJ2-1	NA	TGTGCCAGCAGCTCTTTCCAGGGTGACTACAATGAGCAGTTCTTC	CASSSFQGDYNEQFF
14	once	TRBV9	TRBJ2-3	NA	TGTGCCAGCAGCGTCGCCATGGGCGCAGATACGCAGTATTTT	CASSVAMGADTQYF
13	NA	TRBV7-9	TRBJ2-1	NA	TGTGCCAGCAGCTGGGCCTCGGACAATGAGCAGTTCTTC	CASSWASDNEQFF
15	NA	TRBV15	TRBJ2-3	TRBD1	TGTGCCACCAGCGTTAACAGGGGGGGCACAGATACGCAGTATTTT	CATSVNRGGTDTQYF
13	NA	TRBV28	TRBJ1-1	NA	TGTGCCTACATGAGGGTTGGGAACACTGAAGCTTTCTTT	CAYMRVGNTEAFF
17	few	TRBV9	TRBJ2-1	TRBD2	TGTGCCAGCAGCCCCCATGATAGCGGGGGAAACTACAATGAGCAGTTCTTC	CASSPHDSGGNYNEQFF
14	NA	TRBV27	TRBJ2-5	NA	TGTGCCAGCAGTTTACTTGCGGGGAAAGAGACCCAGTACTTC	CASSLLAGKETQYF
13	NA	TRBV15	TRBJ2-7	NA	TGTGCCACCAGCTGGGGCCACCTATACGAGCAGTACTTC	CATSWGHLYEQYF
17	NA	TRBV11-3	TRBJ2-1	TRBD2	TGTGCCAGCAGCTTGGCTAGCGGGAGGATCGGATGCAATGAGCAGTTCTTC	CASSLASGRIGCNEQFF
14	NA	TRBV7-2	TRBJ2-3	NA	TGTGCCAGCAGCTTAGATAGTAGCACAGATACGCAGTATTTT	CASSLDSSTDTQYF
14	NA	TRBV4-1	TRBJ1-2	NA	TGCGCCAGCAGCCAAGAATCAGCTAACTATGGCTACACCTTC	CASSQESANYGYTF
12	NA	TRBV7-8	TRBJ1-1	NA	TGTGCCAGCAGCTTAGTTGAGGGTACGGCTTTCTTT	CASSLVEGTAFF
15	NA	TRBV7-2	TRBJ2-2	TRBD2	TGTGCCAGCAGCCATCGGGGGGGAGGCAGCGGGGAGCTGTTTTTT	CASSHRGGGSGELFF
15	NA	TRBV6-6	TRBJ1-3	TRBD1	TGTGCCAGCAGTACTACAGGGGACGCTGGAAACACCATATATTTT	CASSTTGDAGNTIYF
16	NA	TRBV6-2/TRBV6-3	TRBJ1-1	NA	TGTGCCAGCAGTTACTCGACGTTTCCGATGGGGCCTCTTACTTTCTTT	CASSYSTFPMGPLTFF
13	NA	TRBV7-9	TRBJ1-1	NA	TGTGCCAGCACAGGCGCGAGGAGGACTGAAGCTTTCTTT	CASTGARRTEAFF
14	NA	TRBV29-1	TRBJ1-2	TRBD1	TGCAGCGTGACAGGGTCCCCAGCTAACTATGGCTACACCTTC	CSVTGSPANYGYTF
16	once	TRBV10-2	TRBJ2-3	NA	TGCGCCAGCAGTGAGTCGGGAGCGCTAAGCACAGATACGCAGTATTTT	CASSESGALSTDTQYF
13	NA	TRBV19	TRBJ1-4	NA	TGTGCCAGTAGTACTGCACGGAATGAAAAACTGTTTTTT	CASSTARNEKLFF
16	NA	TRBV5-1	TRBJ2-2	TRBD1	TGCGCCAGCAGCTTGGAAATACAGGGGTGGGCCGGGGAGCTGTTTTTT	CASSLEIQGWAGELFF
18	few	TRBV5-1	TRBJ2-3	TRBD2	TGCGCCAGCAGCAACGTACGACTAGCGGGGGAGAGCACAGATACGCAGTATTTT	CASSNVRLAGESTDTQYF
15	NA	TRBV11-1	TRBJ2-7	NA	TGTGCCAGCAGCTTAGCGCTCCGGGACACCTACGAGCAGTACTTC	CASSLALRDTYEQYF
16	NA	TRBV27	TRBJ2-3	NA	TGTGCCAGCAGTTTTATCCTTCCGATGCGAACAGATACGCAGTATTTT	CASSFILPMRTDTQYF
15	NA	TRBV5-1	TRBJ2-1	TRBD2	TGCGCCAGCAGCTTTTTGCTAGCGGGACAGAATGAGCAGTTCTTC	CASSFLLAGQNEQFF
13	NA	TRBV28	TRBJ2-2	NA	TGTGCCAGCATTGAGTTCGAGGCCGGGGAGCTGTTTTTT	CASIEFEAGELFF
15	NA	TRBV3-1/TRBV3-2	TRBJ1-3	NA	TGTGCCAGCAGCCAAGTTCCGACGGGAGGAAACACCATATATTTT	CASSQVPTGGNTIYF
13	few	TRBV5-6	TRBJ2-3	NA	TGTGCCAGCAGCTTGAACCCAGGGGTGGCGCAGTATTTT	CASSLNPGVAQYF
15	NA	TRBV7-3	TRBJ2-5	TRBD1	TGTGCCAGCAGCTTAGCAGGGGGCCGTCAAGAGACCCAGTACTTC	CASSLAGGRQETQYF
15	NA	TRBV28	TRBJ2-7	TRBD1	TGTGCCAGCAGTTTAGGGACAGGGGGACCCTACGAGCAGTACTTC	CASSLGTGGPYEQYF
11	NA	TRBV6-5	TRBJ1-2	NA	TGTGCCAGCAATACAGAGGGTGGCTACACCTTC	CASNTEGGYTF
13	few	TRBV9	TRBJ1-1	NA	TGTGCCAGCAGCGTAGCAGGGTACACTGAAGCTTTCTTT	CASSVAGYTEAFF
17	NA	TRBV9	TRBJ2-5	TRBD1	TGTGCCAGCAGCAACAACCTCGAGACAGGGGTCCAAGAGACCCAGTACTTC	CASSNNLETGVQETQYF
12	few	TRBV6-5	TRBJ2-7	NA	TGTGCCAGCGGGGCCAGGGACTACGAGCAGTACTTC	CASGARDYEQYF
17	NA	TRBV14	TRBJ1-2	TRBD1	TGTGCCAGCAGCTCCCGGGACAGGGGGCGTCTGGGCTATGGCTACACCTTC	CASSSRDRGRLGYGYTF
15	NA	TRBV4-2	TRBJ2-7	NA	TGTGCCAGCAGCCAAGGTATCCCTAGCTCCTACGAGCAGTACTTC	CASSQGIPSSYEQYF
13	NA	TRBV6-5	TRBJ1-4	NA	TGTGCCAGCAGCCCACCGGGAGGGGAAAAACTGTTTTTT	CASSPPGGEKLFF
14	once	TRBV11-1	TRBJ1-2	NA	TGTGCCAGCAGCCGGGACACTATTAACTATGGCTACACCTTC	CASSRDTINYGYTF
13	NA	TRBV7-9	TRBJ1-5	NA	TGTGCCAGCAGCTTATCCGGTTTGCAGCCCCAGCATTTT	CASSLSGLQPQHF
15	NA	TRBV11-2	TRBJ1-3	NA	TGTGCCAGCAGCGTCGCGGCGCTCTCTGGAAACACCATATATTTT	CASSVAALSGNTIYF
16	NA	TRBV18	TRBJ2-7	TRBD2	TGTGCCAGCTCACCCTCAGACAGCGGGAGCTCCTACGAGCAGTACTTC	CASSPSDSGSSYEQYF
13	NA	TRBV5-6	TRBJ2-1	NA	TGTGCCAGCAGCTTGGCCTCGGGGGATGAGCAGTTCTTC	CASSLASGDEQFF
14	NA	TRBV24-1	TRBJ2-2	TRBD1	TGTGCCACTGCAGGGGGCGCGAACACCGGGGAGCTGTTTTTT	CATAGGANTGELFF
15	NA	TRBV27	TRBJ1-4	NA	TGTGCCAGCAGTTTGGAAACAAGGGGAAGAGAAAAACTGTTTTTT	CASSLETRGREKLFF